In this sample, the clone carrying this TCR beta chain turned up a few times. This entry comes from a study of patients and donors after allogeneic stem cell transplantation. TCRdb analysed the RT-PCR reads with MiXCR anew, one entry per CDR3 protein. The sample lists roughly 880,000 distinct CDR3 sequences, more than 15% seen once, with 5.5% to 6.5% in the top ten. Sequenced input: blood, either unsorted or a sorted T cell fraction (not recorded which). The TCR sequence derives from a human donor who was either an allogeneic HSCT recipient or a stem cell or donor lymphocyte infusion donor (not recorded which). It is not recorded whose cells these are; they may come from a transplant donor.

The CDR3, as DNA: TGTGCCAGCAGTGACACGGGACACCCCCCTGAAGCTTTCTTT. It yields the protein CASSDTGHPPEAFF. This chain uses TRBV2 with TRBJ1-1; D may be TRBD1 (6 bases). The germline gives CDR1 SNHLY, CDR2 FYNNEI. The V and J ends lost 3 bases and 6 bases respectively, with 14 bases between them. This CDR3 is built from 14 residues.